These T cell receptor beta chains were read from a single sample in a study of T-cell reconstitution after alpha-beta-depleted transplantation in children. TCRdb re-called the PCR reads with MiXCR, one entry per CDR3 protein. Of approximately 390,000 distinct CDR3 sequences listed, around 9.9% are singletons. Specimen: PBMCs from the stem cell graft donor, collected from the stem cell graft. The origin of the receptors is a human donor who donated a stem cell graft to a child with acute myeloid leukemia. The CDR3 runs from the conserved cysteine through the conserved F or W. D genes are given only for firm matches. Size is stated for part of the rows, as once, few or many counts, or as a class when the clone is expanded.

size: few; D: .; J: TRBJ2-5; V: TRBV2; CDR3: CASAPGPQETQYF; DNA: TGTGCCAGTGCCCCGGGACCTCAAGAGACCCAGTACTTC
size: few; D: .; J: TRBJ2-1; V: TRBV20-1; CDR3: CSARFLANNEQFF; DNA: TGCAGTGCTAGATTCCTAGCGAACAATGAGCAGTTCTTC
size: many; D: .; J: TRBJ2-1; V: TRBV5-1; CDR3: CASSLGSSYNEQFF; DNA: TGCGCCAGCAGCTTGGGGAGCTCCTACAATGAGCAGTTCTTC
size: .; D: .; J: TRBJ2-1; V: TRBV30; CDR3: CAWSAGAGGYNEQFF; DNA: TGTGCCTGGAGCGCGGGGGCAGGGGGATACAATGAGCAGTTCTTC
size: .; D: TRBD1; J: TRBJ2-2; V: TRBV6-1; CDR3: CATESGTGRAGELFF; DNA: TGTGCCACCGAATCCGGGACAGGAAGGGCCGGGGAGCTGTTTTTT
size: few; D: .; J: TRBJ2-3; V: TRBV14; CDR3: CASSPRGRTDTQYF; DNA: TGTGCCAGCAGCCCCCGGGGGAGAACAGATACGCAGTATTTT
size: few; D: .; J: TRBJ1-5; V: TRBV20-1; CDR3: CSARDRGDPGGNQPQHF; DNA: TGCAGTGCTAGAGACCGGGGGGACCCCGGTGGCAATCAGCCCCAGCATTTT
size: few; D: .; J: TRBJ2-2; V: TRBV29-1; CDR3: CSVPGEPTGELFF; DNA: TGCAGCGTACCCGGGGAACCCACCGGGGAGCTGTTTTTT
size: .; D: .; J: TRBJ2-7; V: TRBV5-5; CDR3: CASSLAQGLAPYEQYF; DNA: TGTGCCAGCAGCTTGGCACAGGGACTCGCCCCCTACGAGCAGTACTTC
size: few; D: TRBD2; J: TRBJ2-1; V: TRBV20-1; CDR3: CSAPFGTSGAYNEQFF; DNA: TGCAGTGCTCCTTTCGGGACTAGCGGAGCCTACAATGAGCAGTTCTTC
size: many; D: .; J: TRBJ1-6; V: TRBV12-3/TRBV12-4; CDR3: CASSLGQYNSPLHF; DNA: TGTGCCAGCAGTTTAGGGCAATATAATTCACCCCTCCACTTT
size: .; D: TRBD2; J: TRBJ2-7; V: TRBV25-1; CDR3: CASSADPLAGIDEQYF; DNA: TGTGCCAGCAGTGCTGACCCACTAGCGGGAATCGACGAGCAGTACTTC
size: few; D: TRBD2; J: TRBJ2-1; V: TRBV5-1; CDR3: CASSSGLAGFEQFF; DNA: TGCGCCAGCAGCTCCGGACTAGCGGGTTTTGAGCAGTTCTTC
size: many; D: .; J: TRBJ1-4; V: TRBV5-1; CDR3: CASSSQGAAATNEKLFF; DNA: TGCGCCAGCAGCTCCCAGGGAGCTGCTGCAACTAATGAAAAACTGTTTTTT
size: .; D: .; J: TRBJ2-7; V: TRBV7-8; CDR3: CASSLGRDRYEQYF; DNA: TGTGCCAGCAGCTTAGGTCGCGACAGGTACGAGCAGTACTTC
size: .; D: TRBD2; J: TRBJ2-1; V: TRBV11-2; CDR3: CASSSIAGGPGNEQFF; DNA: TGTGCCAGCAGCTCTATAGCGGGAGGGCCAGGGAATGAGCAGTTCTTC
size: many; D: TRBD2; J: TRBJ2-7; V: TRBV9; CDR3: CASSAGLAGGPGEQYF; DNA: TGTGCCAGCAGCGCAGGACTAGCGGGAGGGCCTGGGGAGCAGTACTTC
size: many; D: .; J: TRBJ2-7; V: TRBV25-1; CDR3: CASSGDEQYF; DNA: TGTGCCAGCAGTGGAGACGAGCAGTACTTC
size: many; D: .; J: TRBJ1-4; V: TRBV5-1; CDR3: CASSLAGASGEKLFF; DNA: TGCGCCAGCAGCTTGGCCGGGGCCAGCGGAGAAAAACTGTTTTTT
size: few; D: .; J: TRBJ2-2; V: TRBV2; CDR3: CASTGGGSRPGELFF; DNA: TGTGCCAGCACAGGGGGGGGAAGTCGCCCCGGGGAGCTGTTTTTT
size: .; D: TRBD2; J: TRBJ2-1; V: TRBV20-1; CDR3: CSASGGVFGYNEQFF; DNA: TGCAGTGCTAGCGGGGGGGTGTTTGGCTACAATGAGCAGTTCTTC
size: .; D: .; J: TRBJ2-2; V: TRBV12-3/TRBV12-4; CDR3: CASSLLGYARAGSPNTGELFF; DNA: TGTGCCAGCAGTTTACTAGGCTACGCTAGGGCGGGATCTCCGAACACCGGGGAGCTGTTTTTT
size: once; D: TRBD2; J: TRBJ2-1; V: TRBV10-3; CDR3: CAIRAQRESHGQFF; DNA: TGTGCCATCAGGGCCCAGCGGGAGTCCCATGGGCAGTTCTTC
size: .; D: .; J: TRBJ2-7; V: TRBV5-1; CDR3: CASSLLGTGPGEQYF; DNA: TGCGCCAGCAGCTTGTTGGGCACCGGTCCGGGCGAGCAGTACTTC
size: .; D: .; J: TRBJ1-1; V: TRBV5-1; CDR3: CASRPVVGDTEAFF; DNA: TGCGCCAGCAGACCCGTCGTGGGGGACACTGAAGCTTTCTTT
size: .; D: TRBD2; J: TRBJ2-5; V: TRBV4-2; CDR3: CASSQEVAGLQETQYF; DNA: TGTGCCAGCAGCCAAGAAGTAGCGGGACTGCAAGAGACCCAGTACTTC
size: .; D: .; J: TRBJ2-7; V: TRBV4-3; CDR3: CASSRENGYEQYF; DNA: TGCGCCAGCTCCCGGGAGAACGGGTACGAGCAGTACTTC
size: few; D: TRBD1; J: TRBJ2-3; V: TRBV20-1; CDR3: CSASTGGDTQYF; DNA: TGCAGTGCTAGTACAGGGGGGGATACGCAGTATTTT
size: .; D: TRBD1; J: TRBJ2-3; V: TRBV29-1; CDR3: CSVSPRDRGTDTQYF; DNA: TGCAGCGTCTCACCCCGGGACAGGGGAACAGATACGCAGTATTTT
size: few; D: .; J: TRBJ2-2; V: TRBV10-2; CDR3: CASSESSPSYTGELFF; DNA: TGCGCCAGCAGTGAGTCGAGTCCCAGCTACACCGGGGAGCTGTTTTTT
size: .; D: TRBD2; J: TRBJ2-3; V: TRBV7-2; CDR3: CASSSRLAGTDTQYF; DNA: TGTGCCAGCAGCTCCCGACTAGCGGGAACAGATACGCAGTATTTT
size: many; D: .; J: TRBJ2-5; V: TRBV4-2; CDR3: CASSRKEDGEETQYF; DNA: TGTGCCAGCAGCCGAAAAGAGGACGGGGAAGAGACCCAGTACTTC
size: .; D: .; J: TRBJ1-5; V: TRBV7-2; CDR3: CASSHGQFENQPQHF; DNA: TGTGCCAGCAGCCATGGACAGTTTGAAAATCAGCCCCAGCATTTT
size: .; D: .; J: TRBJ1-1; V: TRBV2; CDR3: CASQFTEMNTEAFF; DNA: TGTGCCAGTCAATTCACAGAGATGAACACTGAAGCTTTCTTT